This entry is about one T cell receptor beta chain. Antigen: not known. This sample is part of a study of blood T cells in healthy people across ages. Next came a second PCR, run for about 7 to 11 cycles, which used a sample-barcoded 5' primer along with a J-beta primer mix. Each CDR3 protein gets one entry after TCRdb re-called the 5' RACE reads with MiXCR. Of about 1 million distinct CDR3 sequences in the sample, roughly a quarter were seen once. Overall study findings and caveats: Unsorted PBMC material precluded a definitive naive versus antigen-experienced comparison. It was the long-lived donors that had more naive CD4+ cells and higher diversity than aged donors.

Extractions gave at least 6 micrograms of total RNA per sample. The sample was also reused in another study, on T cells of mothers and their children.

The sequencing input was blood. The receptor comes from a girl aged 2 to 9 in good health.

DNA for the CDR3: TGCGCCAGCGGGCGGGGCGGGGAGAATGAAAAACTGTTTTTT. Encoded protein: CASGRGGENEKLFF. V and J are TRBV5-1 and TRBJ1-4; the D gene is possibly TRBD1 (5 bases). Trimming cost V 7 bases and J 5 bases, with 15 bases left between them. Looked up from germline, CDR1 is SGHRS and CDR2 is YFSETQ. The CDR3 sequence is 14 residues long. The entire variable domain, with the rest obtained from reference TRBV5-1 and TRBJ1-4, is as follows: KAGVTQTPRYLIKTRGQQVTLSCSPISGHRSVSWYQQTPGQGLQFLFEYFSETQRNKGNFPGRFSGRQFSNSRSEMNVSTLELGDSALYLCASGRGGENEKLFFGSGTQLSVL.